These T cell receptor beta chains were read from a single sample in a study of Ad26.COV2.S vaccination and SARS-CoV-2 variants. Clones were read by immunoSEQ multiplex PCR, and TCRdb kept only the in-frame ones, dropping some. The sample has approximately 460,000 clones; roughly 87% are singletons. The source material was peripheral blood, sampled in a trial of Ad26.COV2.S vaccine versus placebo. Every receptor here comes from a person between 18 and 60 years old who received the Ad26.COV2.S COVID-19 vaccine or a placebo. Each CDR3 is given with its conserved first and last residue.

v_gene	CDR3aa
TRBV6-2/TRBV6-3	CASSYMRQGDYGYTF
TRBV21-1	CASSNLSRTLNTEAFF
TRBV7-9	CASSLAGFNQPQHF
TRBV2	CASRGWEESYNEQFF
TRBV24-1	CATSVHGNHVSSYNEQFF
TRBV11-2	CASRRQGTPYEQYF
TRBV30	CAWSPRQGSWYGYTF
TRBV6-5	CASSYSTADTGELFF
TRBV18	CASSRSRDRGFHEQYF
TRBV24-1	CATSDRPGTGNYGYTF
TRBV7-2	CASSFRGSYNEQFF
TRBV2	CASSRQGLWEPQHF
TRBV7-9	CASSSLSAGSHSPLHF
TRBV5-4	CASSLGTIRGNTEAFF
TRBV6-5	CASMGQGGQPQHF
TRBV11-2	CASSLGFHQPQHF
TRBV6-1	CASSGTVLNSYNSPLHF
TRBV2	CASRQSGISNQPQHF
TRBV19	CASRQGAIGKLFF
TRBV7-2	CASSLEGLAVIRASEQYF
TRBV5-5	CASSGLRGTATEAFF
TRBV11-2	CASSLAPRTGLEGYEQFF
TRBV29-1	CSVVLAETQYF
TRBV27	CASSLWGRITGGADEQYF
TRBV7-6	CASSLLRGEQFF
TRBV28	CASSLRTPYEQYF
TRBV6-5	CASSYSIRGADGYTF
TRBV15	CATSRVPHPGGYEQYF
TRBV3-1/TRBV3-2	CASSLSMVGQDDDEQYF
TRBV30	CAWSPDSNQPQHF
TRBV9	CASSGGTGGRTEAFF
TRBV20-1	CSATLDTQYF
TRBV2	CASRSTGDSNQPQHF
TRBV20-1	CSAPENYGYTF
TRBV7-6	CASSLAGAGGETQYF
TRBV11-2	CASSQVGGNSYEQYF
TRBV5-1	CASNPGGGPYEQYF
TRBV6-5	CASTRTGETQYF
TRBV5-1	CASSLAQGNTGELFF
TRBV5-1	CASSLGTFGELFF
TRBV5-1	CASSHGTSGGQETQYF
TRBV9	CASSVDGHWGLGNTIYF
TRBV28	CASSLLGTSGSYEQFF
TRBV9	CASSVAGHFSGNTIYF
TRBV24-1	CATSDSGGGFNQPQHF
TRBV5-1	CASSLSGFGSGGSGNTIYF